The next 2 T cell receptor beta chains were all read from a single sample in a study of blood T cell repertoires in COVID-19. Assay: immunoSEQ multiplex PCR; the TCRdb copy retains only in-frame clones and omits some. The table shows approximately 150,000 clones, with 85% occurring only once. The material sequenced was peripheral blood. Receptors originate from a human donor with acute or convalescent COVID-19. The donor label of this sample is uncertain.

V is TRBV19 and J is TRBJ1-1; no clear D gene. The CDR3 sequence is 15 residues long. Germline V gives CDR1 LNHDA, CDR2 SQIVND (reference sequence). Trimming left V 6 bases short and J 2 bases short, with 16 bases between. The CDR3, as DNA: TGTGCCAGTAGCGCGGTGGGTTTTCGTAACACTGAAGCTTTCTTT. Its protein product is CASSAVGFRNTEAFF.

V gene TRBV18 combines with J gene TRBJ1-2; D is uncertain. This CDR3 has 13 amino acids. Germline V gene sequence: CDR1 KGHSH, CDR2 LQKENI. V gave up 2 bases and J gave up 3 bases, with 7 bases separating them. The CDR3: CASSPTSDYGYTF. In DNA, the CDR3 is TGTGCCAGCTCACCAACTAGTGACTATGGCTACACCTTC.